This passage covers 27 T cell receptor beta chains from one sample sequenced in a study of beta chain features in type 1 diabetes. Broader study findings: TCRB CDR3 length was moderately but significantly reduced in all four CD4+ subsets of Type 1 diabetes patients.

These receptors have no known antigen. The sequenced template was cDNA made from the entire isolated RNA. Assay: immunoSEQ multiplex PCR; the TCRdb copy retains only in-frame clones and omits some. Of 640,000 or so clones in the sample, roughly an eighth were seen once. Sample: naive CD4+ T cells from blood. All receptors come from a young man with type 1 diabetes.

This clone has more than one count but fewer than ten. The chain carries TRBV18 and TRBJ2-5; 13 bases align to TRBD2. The CDR3 contains 19 residues. V lost 0 bases to trimming and J lost 5 bases; unmatched junction nucleotides: 12. Germline loops: CDR1 KGHSH, CDR2 LQKENI. The CDR3 sequence is CASSPPAGLAGAPRETQYF. In DNA form, the CDR3 reads TGTGCCAGCTCACCACCGGCAGGACTAGCGGGGGCCCCGCGGGAGACCCAGTACTTC.

V and J are TRBV7-2 and TRBJ2-7, with TRBD1 matching over 8 bases. Germline V CDR1 and CDR2: SGHTA, FQGNSA. The trim removed 2 bases at V and 5 bases at J, leaving 11 bases unmatched. This CDR3 comprises 16 residues. In DNA form, the CDR3 reads TGTGCCAGCAGCTTATCACGGACAGGGTTGGTCGACGAGCAGTACTTC. It is translated as CASSLSRTGLVDEQYF.

This clone turned up a few times. J is TRBJ2-3 and V is TRBV6-9; D not resolved. Trimming removed 4 bases from V and 13 bases from J, with 12 bases in between. The CDR3 runs to 11 residues. CDR1 and CDR2 (germline): MNHGY, SVAAGI. For the CDR3, the DNA is TGTGCCAGCAGTTCTATCCGACTGGAGTATTTT. This encodes CASSSIRLEYF.

This clone was observed a few times. V and J are TRBV10-3 and TRBJ1-2; TRBD1 might be the D (5 bases). Trimming removed 0 bases from V and 8 bases from J, with 10 bases in between. The CDR3 covers 13 residues. CDR1 and CDR2 (germline): ENHRY, SYGVKD. The CDR3: CAISESGVAGYTF. CDR3 nucleotide sequence: TGTGCCATCAGTGAGTCGGGGGTTGCGGGCTACACCTTC.

This clone has only a few counts. The sample carries other DNA sequences with the same CDR3. The chain employs TRBV19 and TRBJ2-3, with D possibly being TRBD1 (6 bases). The CDR3 is 13 residues long. V was clipped by 4 bases and J by 3 bases, with 8 bases between them. From germline, CDR1 is LNHDA and CDR2 SQIVND (reference sequence). CDR3 amino acids: CASSTQGTDTQYF. The DNA of the CDR3 is TGTGCCAGTAGTACACAGGGAACAGATACGCAGTATTTT.

The chain carries TRBV28 and TRBJ2-3; no definite D call. Germline CDR1 and CDR2: MDHEN and SYDVKM. The CDR3 is made up of 19 amino acids. V lost 5 bases, J lost 0 bases, and 24 bases lay in between. CDR3 bases: TGTGCCAGCAGTGCATATGGAAGTGGAGTGGGGATAAGCACAGATACGCAGTATTTT. Protein: CASSAYGSGVGISTDTQYF.

The chain combines TRBV27 with TRBJ2-7; D remains unclear. The germline CDR1 and CDR2 sequences are MNHEY and SMNVEV (reference sequence). The CDR3 runs to 14 residues. Trimming took 0 bases from V and 7 from J, leaving 13 bases between them. CDR3 protein: CASSLSWADREQYF. CDR3 nucleotides: TGTGCCAGCAGTTTATCGTGGGCAGATAGGGAGCAGTACTTC.

There are a few counts of this clone. The chain combines TRBV6-5 with TRBJ1-4, with D perhaps TRBD1 (5 bases). The germline V gene encodes CDR1 MNHEY and CDR2 SVGAGI. V lost 4 bases and J lost 8, with 17 bases in between. The CDR3 is made up of 15 amino acids. The chain's CDR3 is CASSSFRDHNEKLFF. CDR3 sequence (DNA): TGTGCCAGCAGTTCATTCCGGGACCATAACGAAAAACTGTTTTTT.

This clone occurred once. The V gene is TRBV7-2, the J gene TRBJ2-7; the match to TRBD2 covers 7 bases. There are 16 residues in the CDR3. V gave up 6 bases and J gave up 1 base; unmatched junction bases: 12. Germline assignment: CDR1 SGHTA and CDR2 FQGNSA. The CDR3 region is CASSPNNGLVSYEQYF. CDR3 sequence (DNA): TGTGCCAGCAGTCCTAACAACGGACTAGTATCCTACGAGCAGTACTTC.

This clone was seen only a few times. The chain couples TRBV4-3 to TRBJ2-7; 8 nucleotides match TRBD2. Germline-derived CDR1 and CDR2 are LGHNA and YSLEER. This CDR3 region has 16 residues. V lost 0 bases and J lost 1; bases outside the gene matches: 5. The CDR3 DNA is TGCGCCAGCAGCCAAGACACGGCGGGGGGTTCCTACGAGCAGTACTTC. Its protein product is CASSQDTAGGSYEQYF.

This clone has more than one count but fewer than ten. The chain is built from TRBV19 and TRBJ2-6; D possibly corresponds to TRBD1 (6 bases). The CDR3 consists of 15 residues. With 7 bases removed from V and 1 base from J, the gap between germline ends came to 11 bases. CDR1 is LNHDA, CDR2 SQIVND, per germline (reference sequence). CDR3 in amino acids: CASTLGGSGANVLTF. The CDR3 DNA reads TGTGCCAGTACCCTAGGGGGATCTGGGGCCAACGTCCTGACTTTC.

For this clone: Other DNA sequences in this specimen translate into the identical CDR3. The V call is TRBV5-1, the J call TRBJ2-1; D is ambiguous. This CDR3 is built from 14 residues. Trimming pared 3 bases from V and 2 bases from J, leaving 9 bases between. Germline V gives CDR1 SGHRS, CDR2 YFSETQ. CDR3 bases: TGCGCCAGCAGCTCCGGCGGACCCTACAATGAGCAGTTCTTC. Translated: CASSSGGPYNEQFF.

The chain recombines TRBV7-2 with TRBJ2-1; weak D call: TRBD2 (5 bases). This CDR3 comprises 13 residues. Germline V gives CDR1 SGHTA, CDR2 FQGNSA. Trimming left V 3 bases short and J 8 bases short, with 11 bases between. The CDR3 DNA is TGTGCCAGCAGCTTGGCTAGCACGCATGAGCAGTTCTTC. Protein product: CASSLASTHEQFF.

This clone was seen a few times. The rearrangement links TRBV4-3 to TRBJ1-1; weak D call: TRBD1 (5 bases). This CDR3 region has 13 residues. The V end lost 1 base, the J end lost 11 bases, and 14 bases lay between the germline ends. Germline V gives CDR1 LGHNA, CDR2 YSLEER. The CDR3 here is CASSQAHPGEAFF. The CDR3, as DNA: TGCGCCAGCAGCCAAGCACACCCGGGGGAGGCTTTCTTT.

A few counts support this clone. The chain couples TRBV7-2 to TRBJ2-1; 8 nucleotides line up with TRBD1. CDR1 is SGHTA, CDR2 FQGNSA, per germline. The V segment lost 4 bases and the J segment 0 bases; nucleotides outside the gene matches: 5. The CDR3 totals 16 residues. CDR3 bases: TGTGCCAGCAGCTCCCAGGGGGCGAGCTCCTACAATGAGCAGTTCTTC. Translated, it gives CASSSQGASSYNEQFF.

This clone was recorded a few times. This chain uses TRBV30 with TRBJ2-1; 7 bases fit TRBD1. Per germline, CDR1 GTSNPN and CDR2 SVGIG (reference sequence). The CDR3 extends over 14 amino acids. Trimming took 8 bases from V and 4 from J; bases not matched to a gene: 11. In DNA form, the CDR3 reads TGTGCCCGATCCGGGACAGCCTTTTACAATGAGCAGTTCTTC. The encoded protein is CARSGTAFYNEQFF.

The chain couples TRBV29-1 to TRBJ2-7, with TRBD1 as a possible D gene (6 bases). V dropped 3 bases and J dropped 1 base, with 10 bases sitting between them. Germline loops: CDR1 SQVTM, CDR2 ANQGSEA. CDR3 length: 13 amino acids. The CDR3 loop reads CSVEDRASYEQYF. CDR3 nucleotides: TGCAGCGTTGAGGACAGAGCATCCTACGAGCAGTACTTC.

The chain has TRBV2 and TRBJ1-1; D call uncertain. Trimming took 6 bases from V and 3 from J, leaving 14 bases between them. Germline V gene data show CDR1 as SNHLY and CDR2 as FYNNEI. This CDR3 spans 14 amino acids. CDR3 in amino acids: CASRSARRDTEAFF. The CDR3 region has the DNA TGTGCCAGCAGGAGTGCCAGGAGAGACACTGAAGCTTTCTTT.

This clone was detected only a few times. V gene TRBV5-5 combines with J gene TRBJ2-2; maybe TRBD2 (6 bases). CDR3 length equals 14 residues. The V end lost 5 bases, the J end lost 0 bases, and 8 bases lay between the germline ends. Per the germline V gene, CDR1 is SGHKS and CDR2 is YYEKEE (reference sequence). DNA of the CDR3: TGTGCCAGCAGACTAGCTACGAACACCGGGGAGCTGTTTTTT. Residues: CASRLATNTGELFF. Full variable domain (outside the CDR3, taken from reference TRBV5-5 and TRBJ2-2): DAGVTQSPTHLIKTRGQQVTLRCSPISGHKSVSWYQQVLGQGPQFIFQYYEKEERGRGNFPDRFSARQFPNYSSELNVNALLLGDSALYLCASRLATNTGELFFGEGSRLTVL.

This clone was counted between two and nine times. The V call is TRBV10-3, the J call TRBJ2-1, with 9 positions matching TRBD1. Germline CDR1 and CDR2: ENHRY and SYGVKD. The CDR3 runs to 13 residues. V trimming: 6 bases; J trimming: 7 bases; junction bases outside the gene matches: 4. The CDR3 DNA sequence: TGTGCCATCAGGGAGACAGGGGGTAATGAGCAGTTCTTC. Protein product: CAIRETGGNEQFF.

The V and J genes are TRBV5-4 and TRBJ2-7, with TRBD1 matching 8 bases. Germline CDR1 SGHNT, CDR2 YYREEE (reference sequence). The CDR3 totals 14 residues. The junction had 5 bases not matched to a gene; V was cut back by 1 base and J by 5 bases. The DNA of the CDR3 is TGTGCCAGCAGCTTGAGGACAGGGCGGGACGAGCAGTACTTC. Encoded protein: CASSLRTGRDEQYF.

This clone was counted only a few times. The chain uses TRBV5-1 and TRBJ2-7; TRBD1 or TRBD2 may be the D gene (7 bases each). V was shortened by 7 bases and J by 2 bases, with 16 bases between the two germline ends. From germline, CDR1 is SGHRS and CDR2 YFSETQ. The CDR3 is 14 residues long. CDR3 amino acids: CASGVTGTTYEQYF. CDR3 coding DNA: TGCGCCAGCGGGGTGACAGGGACTACCTACGAGCAGTACTTC.

This clone was counted between two and nine times. The V and J genes are TRBV9 and TRBJ1-1, with D perhaps TRBD1 (6 bases). CDR3 length: 15 residues. The V end lost 1 base, the J end lost 6 bases, and 16 bases lay between the germline ends. Germline V gives CDR1 SGDLS, CDR2 YYNGEE. The CDR3 coding sequence is TGTGCCAGCAGCGTATCAGACAGGACTTGGGCTGAAGCTTTCTTT. Translating gives CASSVSDRTWAEAFF.

This clone was detected a few times. The V gene is TRBV19, the J gene TRBJ1-5, with D maybe TRBD1 (6 bases). The CDR3 is 14 amino acids. V was cut by 6 bases and J by 3 bases, with 12 bases left in between. The germline V gene encodes CDR1 LNHDA and CDR2 SQIVND (reference sequence). CDR3 sequence reads: CASRSWGHNQPQHF. CDR3 nucleotides: TGTGCCAGTAGAAGCTGGGGACACAATCAGCCCCAGCATTTT. Using reference TRBV19 and TRBJ1-5 for the parts outside the CDR3, the full variable domain is DGGITQSPKYLFRKEGQNVTLSCEQNLNHDAMYWYRQDPGQGLRLIYYSQIVNDFQKGDIAEGYSVSREKKESFPLTVTSAQKNPTAFYLCASRSWGHNQPQHFGDGTRLSIL.

This clone turned up a few times. The J gene is TRBJ1-2, the V gene TRBV11-1, with D possibly being TRBD1 (6 bases). The CDR3 consists of 14 residues. The germline V gene has CDR1 SGHAT and CDR2 FQDESV (reference sequence). V was trimmed by 0 bases and J by 8 bases, leaving 13 bases between them. The CDR3 loop reads CASSLAGQYKGYTF. The CDR3 DNA sequence: TGTGCCAGCAGCTTAGCGGGACAATACAAAGGCTACACCTTC. Full variable domain (missing parts from reference TRBV11-1 and TRBJ1-2): EAEVAQSPRYKITEKSQAVAFWCDPISGHATLYWYRQILGQGPELLVQFQDESVVDDSQLPKDRFSAERLKGVDSTLKIQPAELGDSAMYLCASSLAGQYKGYTFGSGTRLTVV.

The chain combines TRBV4-1 with TRBJ1-5; 7 bases align to TRBD1. This CDR3 is built from 15 residues. Trimming at V came to 0 bases and at J to 7 bases, leaving 6 bases not matched to a gene. Germline loops: CDR1 MGHRA, CDR2 YSYEKL. CDR3 amino acids: CASSQDWPGGQPQHF. CDR3 DNA sequence: TGCGCCAGCAGCCAAGATTGGCCAGGGGGGCAGCCCCAGCATTTT.

The chain links TRBV4-3 to TRBJ2-3; D ambiguous. V lost 0 bases and J lost 0, with 7 bases in between. Germline values: CDR1 LGHNA, CDR2 YSLEER. The CDR3 sequence is 15 residues long. The CDR3, as DNA: TGCGCCAGCAGCCAAGATCGTATGAGCACAGATACGCAGTATTTT. Its translation: CASSQDRMSTDTQYF.